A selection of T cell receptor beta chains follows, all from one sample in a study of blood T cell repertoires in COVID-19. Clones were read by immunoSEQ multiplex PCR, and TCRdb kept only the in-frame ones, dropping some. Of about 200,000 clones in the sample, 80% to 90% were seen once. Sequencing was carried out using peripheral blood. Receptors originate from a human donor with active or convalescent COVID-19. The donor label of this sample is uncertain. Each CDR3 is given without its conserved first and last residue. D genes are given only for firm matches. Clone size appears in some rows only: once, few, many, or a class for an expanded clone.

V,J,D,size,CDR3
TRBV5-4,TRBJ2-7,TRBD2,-,ASSLTSGHYEQY
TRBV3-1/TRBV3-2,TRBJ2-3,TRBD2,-,ASRRVAGDGDTQY
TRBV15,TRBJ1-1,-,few,ATNTGSRTEAF
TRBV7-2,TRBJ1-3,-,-,ASSLVGQGPTIY
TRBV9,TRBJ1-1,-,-,ASSVMLNTEAF
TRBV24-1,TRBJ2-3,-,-,ATSDPTGPASGYTQY
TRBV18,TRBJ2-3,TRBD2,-,ASSSGLAGATDTQY
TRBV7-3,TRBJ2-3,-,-,ASSSKSGGADTQY
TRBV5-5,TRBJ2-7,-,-,ASSLVGAKQY
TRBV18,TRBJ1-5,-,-,ASSPRDTNQPQH
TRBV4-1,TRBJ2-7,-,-,ASSQLQGTLYEQY
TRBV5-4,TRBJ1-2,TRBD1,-,ASSLPPRGQGVHYT
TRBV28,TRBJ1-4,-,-,ASSPPGGPNEKLF
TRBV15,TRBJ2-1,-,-,ATSRDSPGGSSYNEQF
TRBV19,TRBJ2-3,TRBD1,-,ASSIGGQVGTDTQY
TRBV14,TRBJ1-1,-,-,ASSNYGQNTEAF
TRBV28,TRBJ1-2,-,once,ASSLPRGASRYGYT
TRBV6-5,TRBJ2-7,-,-,ASSLRQPTYEQY
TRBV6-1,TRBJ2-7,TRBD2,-,ASSVAGAYEQY
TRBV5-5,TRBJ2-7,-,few,ASSYSNEQY
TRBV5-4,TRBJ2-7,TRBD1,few,ASSSTGGYEQY
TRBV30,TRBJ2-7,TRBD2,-,AWSVYAGASYEQY
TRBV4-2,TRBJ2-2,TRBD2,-,ASSPEATSRTGELF
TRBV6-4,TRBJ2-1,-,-,ASSAGSGSYNEQF
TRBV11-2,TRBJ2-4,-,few,ASSSLGQGENIQY
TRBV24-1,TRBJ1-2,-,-,ATRGDNINYGYT
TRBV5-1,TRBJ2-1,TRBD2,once,ASSGSTSGRGDEQF
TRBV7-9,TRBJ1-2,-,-,ASQTGYGYT
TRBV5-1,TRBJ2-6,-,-,ASSFTGLPSGANVLT
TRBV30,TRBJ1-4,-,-,AWNGLNEKLF
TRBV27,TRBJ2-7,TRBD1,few,ASSLGQGGNEQY
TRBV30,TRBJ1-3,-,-,AWSQGPGRPTAAGNTIY
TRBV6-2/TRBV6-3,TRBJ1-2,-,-,ASSVSTGAGGYT
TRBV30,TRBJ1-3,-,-,AWSGAGNTIY
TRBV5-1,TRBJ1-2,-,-,ASSGQNYGYT
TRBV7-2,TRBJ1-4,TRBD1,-,ASSRLQGANEKLF
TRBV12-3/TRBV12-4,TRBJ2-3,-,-,ASSLVTPSTQY
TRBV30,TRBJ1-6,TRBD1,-,AWSAWDRGKYTENSPLH
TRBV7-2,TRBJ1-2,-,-,ASSGRVFYGYT
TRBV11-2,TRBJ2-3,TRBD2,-,ASSSGLAGGDTQY
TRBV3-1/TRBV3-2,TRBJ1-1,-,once,ASSQDTTPNTEAF
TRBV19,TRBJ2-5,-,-,ASSINPRVRETQY
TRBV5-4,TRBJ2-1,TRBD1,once,ASSPRDRDYWF
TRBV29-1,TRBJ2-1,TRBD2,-,SVGLTSGRSEQF
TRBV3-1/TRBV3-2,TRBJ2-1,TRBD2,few,ASSHRTSGGGNEQF
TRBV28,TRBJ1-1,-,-,ASSFQGTAF
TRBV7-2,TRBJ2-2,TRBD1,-,ASSLVGGTGLF
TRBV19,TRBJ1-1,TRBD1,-,ASRVETGGNAEAF
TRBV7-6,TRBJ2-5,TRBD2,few,ASSSTISGTSNQETQY
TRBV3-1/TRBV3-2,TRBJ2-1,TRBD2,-,ASSQRSRGGGSYNEQF
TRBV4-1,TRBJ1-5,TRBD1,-,ASSQVRGDRGQGQPQH
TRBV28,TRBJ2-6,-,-,ASSFGGSGANVLT
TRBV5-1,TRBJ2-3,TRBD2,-,ASTLAARTDTQY
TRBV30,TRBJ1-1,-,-,AWNRDLGAF
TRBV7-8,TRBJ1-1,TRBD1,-,ASSLGSGGLTEAF
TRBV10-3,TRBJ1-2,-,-,AIRSPTAGYGYT
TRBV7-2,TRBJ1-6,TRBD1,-,ASGWDSSNSPLH
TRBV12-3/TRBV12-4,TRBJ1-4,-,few,ASSYRSEKLF
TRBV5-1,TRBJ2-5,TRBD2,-,ASSLSGLAQETQY
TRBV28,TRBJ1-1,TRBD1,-,ASSLDRGDEAF